Below are 3 T cell receptor beta chains sequenced from a single sample in a study of blood T cell repertoires in COVID-19. Assay used: immunoSEQ multiplex PCR; TCRdb lists only in-frame clones, some missing. The sample comprises approximately 69,000 clones, 82% of which are singletons, and approximately 13% rests with the top ten. The sequencing sample was made of peripheral blood. These TCRs come from a woman of 80 years or more with acute or convalescent COVID-19.

The J gene is TRBJ2-7, the V gene TRBV7-3; 10 bases align to TRBD1. Trimming removed 2 bases from V and 3 bases from J; junction bases left unmatched: 4. Germline assignment: CDR1 SGHTA and CDR2 FQGTGA. The CDR3 length is 15 residues. CDR3 sequence reads: CASSLDRGLSYEQYF. The CDR3 DNA follows: TGTGCCAGCAGCTTAGACAGGGGGCTGAGCTACGAGCAGTACTTC.

The chain carries TRBV7-2 and TRBJ2-7, with 9 bases identical to TRBD2. V was clipped by 3 bases and J by 2 bases; unmatched bases: 5. This CDR3 region has 15 residues. Per the germline V gene, CDR1 is SGHTA and CDR2 is FQGNSA. CDR3 DNA: TGTGCCAGCAGCTTTGGGACTAGCCATACCTACGAGCAGTACTTC. Translated: CASSFGTSHTYEQYF. The variable domain in full, completed from reference TRBV7-2 and TRBJ2-7, reads GAGVSQSPSNKVTEKGKDVELRCDPISGHTALYWYRQSLGQGLEFLIYFQGNSAPDKSGLPSDRFSAERTGGSVSTLTIQRTQQEDSAVYLCASSFGTSHTYEQYFGPGTRLTVT.

The J gene is TRBJ2-7, the V gene TRBV4-1; D call uncertain. The CDR3 consists of 13 residues. Germline V gives CDR1 MGHRA, CDR2 YSYEKL. Trimming took off 1 base at V and 3 bases at J, with 7 bases between the two ends. The CDR3 DNA reads TGCGCCAGCAGCCAAGGGTACTACTACGAGCAGTACTTC. It yields the protein CASSQGYYYEQYF.